Below are 20 T cell receptor beta chains sequenced from a single sample in a study of cytomegalovirus exposure and HLA in healthy donors (dated by TCRdb to 2017 to 2019). Preparation of the library involved the immunoSEQ multiplex PCR assay. For the multiplex PCR, a mixture combining 60 forward primers for TCR Vbeta segments and 13 reverse primers for TCR Jbeta segments was used. As stored in TCRdb, this immuneACCESS dataset retains in-frame rearrangements with V and J assigned. A fraction of the clones does not appear; measured against another copy, unresolved V genes explain less than half of the discrepancy, and the remainder lacks a known reason. This sample gives 250,000 or so clones in total; more than 75% of them show up just once. In total, the top ten clones hold around 1.4% of the sample. Source material: PBMCs. These receptors all come from a human donor in good health.

The rearrangement joins TRBV6-5 to TRBJ1-5; D gene unclear. The CDR3 has 13 residues. Germline V CDR1 and CDR2: MNHEY, SVGAGI. The V and J ends lost 2 bases and 4 bases respectively, with 6 bases between them. CDR3 DNA: TGTGCCAGCAGTTACGTTATGAATCAGCCCCAGCATTTT. Protein: CASSYVMNQPQHF.

This rearrangement joins TRBV2 to TRBJ2-7; D unclear. Trimming took 0 bases from V and 5 from J, leaving 11 bases between them. The CDR3 has 14 residues. Germline V gene lookup returns CDR1 SNHLY and CDR2 FYNNEI. The CDR3 sequence: CASSEARGSHEQYF. CDR3 DNA sequence: TGTGCCAGCAGTGAAGCGCGTGGTAGCCACGAGCAGTACTTC.

The count of this clone is one. V gene TRBV7-2 combines with J gene TRBJ2-7, with TRBD2 matching over 7 bases. The CDR3 consists of 15 residues. The V segment lost 4 bases and the J segment 0 bases; nucleotides outside the gene matches: 6. CDR1 is SGHTA, CDR2 FQGNSA, per germline. CDR3 DNA: TGTGCCAGCAGCTCATTAGCGGGTAGCTCCTACGAGCAGTACTTC. The encoded protein is CASSSLAGSSYEQYF.

The V and J genes are TRBV5-4 and TRBJ2-5; D might be TRBD2 (5 bases). The CDR3 loop spans 13 amino acids. Trimming left V 2 bases short and J 3 bases short, with 8 bases between. The V gene's germline CDR1 is SGHNT and CDR2 YYREEE (reference sequence). DNA for the CDR3: TGTGCCAGCAGCTTAGGGAGAGAAGAGACCCAGTACTTC. Its protein product is CASSLGREETQYF.

The chain combines TRBV7-9 with TRBJ1-4; tentatively, D is TRBD1 (5 bases). The V end was cut by 5 bases, the J end by 2 bases, with 18 bases between. The CDR3 is made up of 17 amino acids. Germline V gene sequence: CDR1 SEHNR, CDR2 FQNEAQ (reference sequence). This CDR3 is CASSQQRTGPTNEKLFF. CDR3 coding DNA: TGTGCCAGCAGCCAACAACGAACAGGACCGACTAATGAAAAACTGTTTTTT.

V and J are TRBV30 and TRBJ1-2; 9 bases are a match to TRBD1. Per germline, CDR1 GTSNPN and CDR2 SVGIG (reference sequence). This CDR3 has 14 residues. The V segment lost 4 bases and the J segment 4 bases; nucleotides outside the gene matches: 7. The CDR3 spells CAWKGQGAGYGYTF. For the CDR3, the DNA is TGTGCCTGGAAGGGACAGGGTGCTGGCTATGGCTACACCTTC.

The chain joins TRBV10-1 to TRBJ1-1; D ambiguous. The V end was cut by 4 bases, the J end by 3 bases, with 18 bases between. This CDR3 region has 16 residues. Germline CDR1 is WNHNN and CDR2 is SYGVQD (reference sequence). The CDR3, as DNA: TGCGCCAGCAGTGGGGTCCGACTGGCAGCCCACACTGAAGCTTTCTTT. Translating gives CASSGVRLAAHTEAFF.

V gene TRBV7-9 combines with J gene TRBJ2-5, with 9 bases fitting TRBD2. Germline V gene sequence: CDR1 SEHNR, CDR2 FQNEAQ (reference sequence). The V segment lost 3 bases and the J segment 5 bases; nucleotides outside the gene matches: 13. This CDR3 contains 17 residues. In nucleotides, the CDR3 is TGTGCCAGCAGCTTCGGAACGTTATTAGCGGGAGTTGAGACCCAGTACTTC. This gives the protein CASSFGTLLAGVETQYF.

The chain carries TRBV7-6 and TRBJ2-7, with 8 positions matching TRBD1. J gave up 3 bases and V 3 bases, and 4 bases lay outside the gene matches. The length of the CDR3 is 14 residues. Germline V gene sequence: CDR1 SGHVS, CDR2 FNYEAQ. The chain's CDR3 is CASSLGTGVYEQYF. For the CDR3, the DNA is TGTGCCAGCAGCTTGGGGACAGGTGTCTACGAGCAGTACTTC. The full variable domain, completed using reference TRBV7-6 and TRBJ2-7, is GAGVSQSPRYKVTKRGQDVALRCDPISGHVSLYWYRQALGQGPEFLTYFNYEAQQDKSGLPNDRFSAERPEGSISTLTIQRTEQRDSAMYRCASSLGTGVYEQYFGPGTRLTVT.

The CDR3 is CAIRGGNTIYF. In DNA, the CDR3 is TGTGCCATAAGAGGGGGAAACACCATATATTTT. The J gene is TRBJ1-3, the V gene TRBV15, with D hard to call. The CDR3 covers 11 residues. Germline CDR1 and CDR2: LNHNV and YYDKDF (reference sequence). V lost 10 bases to trimming and J lost 4 bases, with 8 bases between them.

This clone was seen once. The chain joins TRBV12-5 to TRBJ2-2; 8 bases align to TRBD2. The CDR3 runs to 13 residues. Germline V gives CDR1 LGHNT, CDR2 FRNRAP. The CDR3 coding sequence is TGTGCGGGGAGCGGGAGATTTAACGGGGAGCTGTTTTTT. Encoded protein: CAGSGRFNGELFF.

This sequence joins TRBV7-2 and TRBJ1-5; TRBD1 matches 7 bases. V was pared by 5 bases and J by 7 bases, with 5 bases of the junction left unmatched. The length of the CDR3 is 13 residues. Germline loops: CDR1 SGHTA, CDR2 FQGNSA. The CDR3 reads CASSARQGQPQHF. The CDR3, as DNA: TGTGCCAGCAGCGCCCGACAGGGCCAGCCCCAGCATTTT.

The rearrangement links TRBV6-5 to TRBJ2-3, with D maybe TRBD1 (5 bases). Germline lookup yields CDR1 MNHEY and CDR2 SVGAGI. The CDR3 length is 15 residues. Trimming pared 0 bases from V and 8 bases from J, leaving 15 bases between. Written as DNA, the CDR3 is TGTGCCAGCAGTTACTCGAAACAGGTCTCCGGTACGCAGTATTTT. It codes for CASSYSKQVSGTQYF.

The chain has TRBV7-9 and TRBJ2-3; 13 nucleotides line up with TRBD2. This CDR3 has 16 amino acids. CDR1 and CDR2 (germline): SEHNR, FQNEAQ (reference sequence). The J segment lost 5 bases and the V segment lost 3 bases, leaving 5 bases of the junction unmatched. Here the CDR3 reads CASSLGTSGIGDTQYF. CDR3 DNA sequence: TGTGCCAGCAGCTTGGGGACTAGCGGGATTGGAGATACGCAGTATTTT.

The rearrangement uses TRBV5-1 and TRBJ2-1, with D unresolved. Trimming took 4 bases from V and 9 from J, leaving 8 bases between them. CDR3 length: 11 amino acids. In germline, CDR1 is SGHRS, CDR2 YFSETQ. CDR3 nucleotides: TGCGCCAGCAGCCACAGCACTGAGCAGTTCTTC. It codes for CASSHSTEQFF.

This CDR3 reads CASRTGTGTYEQYF. The DNA of the CDR3 is TGTGCCAGTAGAACCGGGACAGGGACCTACGAGCAGTACTTC. The chain recombines TRBV19 with TRBJ2-7; TRBD1 agrees at 9 bases. The V segment lost 6 bases and the J segment 2 bases; nucleotides outside the gene matches: 5. There are 14 residues in the CDR3. In germline, CDR1 is LNHDA, CDR2 SQIVND (reference sequence).

J is TRBJ1-1 and V is TRBV7-9, with 10 nucleotides matching TRBD1. The CDR3 runs 16 residues. Germline V gives CDR1 SEHNR, CDR2 FQNEAQ (reference sequence). Trimming removed 4 bases from V and 6 bases from J; junction bases left unmatched: 11. The chain's CDR3 is CASSSGTGVGGAEAFF. CDR3 coding DNA: TGTGCCAGCAGCTCCGGGACAGGGGTCGGTGGGGCTGAAGCTTTCTTT.

The CDR3 DNA reads as TGTGCCAGCAGCTTGGTTGATGGGACAGGGGGGACTGGGGCCAACGTCCTGACTTTC. Translating gives CASSLVDGTGGTGANVLTF. V usage is TRBV5-4 and J usage is TRBJ2-6, with 11 bases lining up with TRBD1. This CDR3 region has 19 residues. Germline V gene lookup returns CDR1 SGHNT and CDR2 YYREEE (reference sequence). V lost 0 bases to trimming and J lost 2 bases; unmatched junction nucleotides: 7.

The chain recombines TRBV19 with TRBJ2-7; 8 bases are a match to TRBD1. Trimming cost V 5 bases and J 5 bases; bases outside gene matches: 5. This CDR3 has 13 residues. Germline V gives CDR1 LNHDA, CDR2 SQIVND (reference sequence). This CDR3 is CASSHQGANEQYF. The CDR3 DNA reads as TGTGCCAGTAGTCATCAGGGGGCCAACGAGCAGTACTTC.

The gene calls are TRBV30 and TRBJ1-2, with TRBD1 identical over 7 bases. Germline loops: CDR1 GTSNPN, CDR2 SVGIG (reference sequence). There are 12 residues in the CDR3. Germline trimming cut 8 bases from V and 5 bases from J; bases unmatched to any gene: 8. In DNA form, the CDR3 reads TGTGCCGGCCGACAGGGACTTTATGGCTACACCTTC. It translates to CAGRQGLYGYTF.